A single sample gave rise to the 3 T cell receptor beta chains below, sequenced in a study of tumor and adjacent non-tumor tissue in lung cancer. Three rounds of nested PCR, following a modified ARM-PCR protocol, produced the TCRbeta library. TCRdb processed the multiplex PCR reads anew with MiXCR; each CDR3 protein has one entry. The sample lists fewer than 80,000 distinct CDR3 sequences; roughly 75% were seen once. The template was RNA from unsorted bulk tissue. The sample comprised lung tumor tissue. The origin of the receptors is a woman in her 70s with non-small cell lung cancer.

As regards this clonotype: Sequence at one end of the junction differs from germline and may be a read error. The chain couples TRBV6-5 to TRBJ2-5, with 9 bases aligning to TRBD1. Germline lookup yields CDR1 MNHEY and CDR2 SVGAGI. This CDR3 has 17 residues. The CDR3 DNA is TGTGCCAGCAGCGGTTTGACAGGGGGTCTCTGGCGAGAGACTCAGTACTTC. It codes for CASSGLTGGLWRETQYF.

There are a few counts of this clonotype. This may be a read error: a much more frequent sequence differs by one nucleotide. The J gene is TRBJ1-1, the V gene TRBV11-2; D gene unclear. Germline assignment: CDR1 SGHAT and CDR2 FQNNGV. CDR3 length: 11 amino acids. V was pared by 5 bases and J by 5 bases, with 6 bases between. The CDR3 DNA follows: TGTGCCAGCAGCCCTGTTACTGAAGCTTTCTTT. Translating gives CASSPVTEAFF.

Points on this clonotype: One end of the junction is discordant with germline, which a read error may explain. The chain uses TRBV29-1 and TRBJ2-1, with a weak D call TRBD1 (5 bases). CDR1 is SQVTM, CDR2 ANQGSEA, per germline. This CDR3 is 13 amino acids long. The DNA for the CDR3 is TGCAGCGTAAAACTGCAGGACATAAATGAGCATTTCTTC. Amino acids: CSVKLQDINEHFF.